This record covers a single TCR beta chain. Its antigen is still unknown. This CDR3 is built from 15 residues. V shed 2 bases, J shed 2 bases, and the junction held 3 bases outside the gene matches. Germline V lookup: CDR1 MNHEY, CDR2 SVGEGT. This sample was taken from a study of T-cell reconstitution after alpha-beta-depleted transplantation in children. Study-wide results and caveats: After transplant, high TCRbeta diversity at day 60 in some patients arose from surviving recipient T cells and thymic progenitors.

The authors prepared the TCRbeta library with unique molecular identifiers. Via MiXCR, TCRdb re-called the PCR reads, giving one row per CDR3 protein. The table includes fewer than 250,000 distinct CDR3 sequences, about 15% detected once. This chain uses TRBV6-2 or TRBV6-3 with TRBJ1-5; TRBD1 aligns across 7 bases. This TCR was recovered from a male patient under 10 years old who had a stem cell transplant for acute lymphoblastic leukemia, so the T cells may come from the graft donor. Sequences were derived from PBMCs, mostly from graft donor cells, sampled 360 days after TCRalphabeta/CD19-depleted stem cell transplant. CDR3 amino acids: CASSYPTGGNQPQHF. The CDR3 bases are TGTGCCAGCAGTTACCCCACAGGGGGCAATCAGCCCCAGCATTTT.